A single sample is the source of the 22 T cell receptor beta chains below, sequenced in a study of blood T cell repertoires in COVID-19. Measured with immunoSEQ multiplex PCR; TCRdb has only the in-frame clones, and not every one. The sample has under 250,000 clones; more than 75% are singletons. Sample: PBMCs or T cells enriched from blood (not recorded which). Receptors were obtained from a man aged 25-45 years with acute COVID-19.

The chain has TRBV10-2 and TRBJ2-7; D remains ambiguous. Trimming left V 2 bases short and J 6 bases short, with 5 bases between. This CDR3 contains 11 residues. CDR1 is WSHSY, CDR2 SAAADI, per germline. The CDR3 sequence: CASSEGPEQYF. In DNA, the CDR3 is TGCGCCAGCAGTGAGGGGCCCGAGCAGTACTTC.

The rearrangement uses TRBV7-9 and TRBJ2-3; D is uncertain. The CDR3 length is 13 residues. Germline V gene lookup returns CDR1 SEHNR and CDR2 FQNEAQ (reference sequence). The V gene lost 7 bases and the J gene lost 2 bases, with 10 bases spanning the gap. Written as DNA, the CDR3 is TGTGCCAGCACCCGGGTGCCCACAGATACGCAGTATTTT. Protein product: CASTRVPTDTQYF.

The chain carries TRBV3-1 (or the pseudogene TRBV3-2) and TRBJ2-6, with 8 bases fitting TRBD1. Germline-derived CDR1 and CDR2 are LGHDT and YNNKEL (reference sequence). CDR3 length: 15 amino acids. V gave up 5 bases and J gave up 3 bases; unmatched junction bases: 3. The DNA for the CDR3 is TGTGCCAGCAGCGAGACAGGGGTTGGGGCCAACGTCCTGACTTTC. Protein: CASSETGVGANVLTF.

V usage is TRBV6-5 and J usage is TRBJ1-2; D is perhaps TRBD1 (6 bases). Germline V gene data show CDR1 as MNHEY and CDR2 as SVGAGI. The ends were cut back, 7 bases at V and 7 bases at J, with 13 bases in the middle. The CDR3 covers 12 residues. The DNA of the CDR3 is TGTGCCAGCAAGGACAGCCCCGGTGGCTACACCTTC. Translated: CASKDSPGGYTF.

V gene TRBV6-5 combines with J gene TRBJ2-7; the match to TRBD1 covers 11 bases. V gave up 8 bases and J gave up 3 bases; unmatched junction bases: 6. The CDR3 is made up of 14 amino acids. The germline V gene has CDR1 MNHEY and CDR2 SVGAGI. The CDR3 DNA is TGTGCCAGCGGTACCGGGACAGGGGGCTACGAGCAGTACTTC. Translation gives CASGTGTGGYEQYF.

The CDR3 DNA follows: TGTGCCAGCAGTTACCCGGGACAGGGTAACTATGGCTACACCTTC. It is translated as CASSYPGQGNYGYTF. V is TRBV6-5 and J is TRBJ1-2, with 9 bases identical to TRBD1. The CDR3 extends over 15 amino acids. The germline V gene has CDR1 MNHEY and CDR2 SVGAGI. Germline trimming cut 2 bases from V and 1 base from J; bases unmatched to any gene: 2.

V gene TRBV6-1 combines with J gene TRBJ1-2; the D gene is possibly TRBD1 (5 bases). Trimming shortened V by 3 bases and J by 0 bases, and 11 bases separated the two germline ends. The germline gives CDR1 MNHNS, CDR2 SASEGT. This CDR3 has 15 amino acids. CDR3 nucleotide sequence: TGTGCCAGCAGTGAGAGAGACAGATCTAACTATGGCTACACCTTC. The encoded protein is CASSERDRSNYGYTF.

Ten or more counts support this clone. CDR3 sequence: CASSTWAGLAGVNTGELFF. The CDR3 DNA sequence: TGTGCCAGCAGTACCTGGGCGGGACTAGCGGGGGTAAACACCGGGGAGCTGTTTTTT. V is TRBV28 and J is TRBJ2-2; 14 bases map to TRBD2. V was pared by 5 bases and J by 2 bases, with 10 bases of the junction left unmatched. The CDR3 runs to 19 residues. Germline V gene sequence: CDR1 MDHEN, CDR2 SYDVKM.

The V gene is TRBV9, the J gene TRBJ2-7; 7 nucleotides agree with TRBD1. Germline V lookup: CDR1 SGDLS, CDR2 YYNGEE. V trimming: 0 bases; J trimming: 3 bases; junction bases outside the gene matches: 3. This CDR3 spans 14 amino acids. Here the CDR3 reads CASSVAAGGYEQYF. The CDR3 DNA sequence: TGTGCCAGCAGCGTAGCGGCAGGGGGCTACGAGCAGTACTTC.

V and J are TRBV7-3 and TRBJ2-7; 8 bases are a match to TRBD1. V shed 5 bases and J 8 bases; nucleotides not matched to a gene: 14. The CDR3 is 15 amino acids. Per the germline V gene, CDR1 is SGHTA and CDR2 is FQGTGA. The CDR3 DNA follows: TGTGCCAGCAGCCCCGGACAGGGAAAAGGCGAGAAGCAGTACTTC. This encodes CASSPGQGKGEKQYF.

The chain uses TRBV5-1 and TRBJ1-1; TRBD1 matches 7 bases. Germline V gene data show CDR1 as SGHRS and CDR2 as YFSETQ. V dropped 2 bases and J dropped 4; count of bases not matched to a gene: 2. The CDR3 extends over 13 amino acids. CDR3 nucleotides: TGCGCCAGCAGCTTTAACAGGGGCACTGAAGCTTTCTTT. It codes for CASSFNRGTEAFF.

The chain links TRBV9 to TRBJ1-3; D remains ambiguous. The CDR3 is 15 residues long. Trimming removed 3 bases at V and 8 bases at J, with 18 bases between. Germline V gene sequence: CDR1 SGDLS, CDR2 YYNGEE. The CDR3 reads CASSDDTLGVDTIYF. CDR3 in DNA: TGTGCCAGCAGCGACGACACGCTCGGGGTAGACACCATATATTTT.

The chain is built from TRBV2 and TRBJ1-1; TRBD1 aligns across 10 bases. J lost 0 bases, V lost 6 bases, and 7 bases had no gene match. The V gene's germline CDR1 is SNHLY and CDR2 FYNNEI. The CDR3 contains 16 residues. CDR3: CASRRQGAMLNTEAFF. In DNA, the CDR3 is TGTGCCAGCAGAAGACAGGGGGCCATGTTGAACACTGAAGCTTTCTTT.

This chain connects TRBV4-1 to TRBJ2-7; TRBD1 agrees at 12 bases. V gave up 5 bases and J gave up 6 bases; unmatched junction bases: 11. The CDR3 runs to 16 residues. CDR1 is MGHRA, CDR2 YSYEKL, per germline. CDR3 in amino acids: CASSAGTGGWSFEQYF. CDR3 DNA: TGCGCCAGCAGCGCGGGGACAGGGGGCTGGTCTTTCGAGCAGTACTTC.

There are a few counts of this clone. V gene TRBV29-1 combines with J gene TRBJ2-7; D is perhaps TRBD2 (6 bases). The CDR3 contains 12 residues. The V gene lost 8 bases and the J gene lost 3 bases, with 14 bases spanning the gap. Germline loops: CDR1 SQVTM, CDR2 ANQGSEA. The CDR3 coding sequence is TGCAGCTTCGAGTCCGGGGGCTACGAGCAGTACTTC. The encoded protein is CSFESGGYEQYF.

The chain's CDR3 is CASRTGTNTGELFF. The CDR3 DNA sequence: TGTGCCAGCAGGACAGGGACGAACACCGGGGAGCTGTTTTTT. The chain combines TRBV7-9 with TRBJ2-2; 7 bases are shared with TRBD1. This CDR3 is built from 14 residues. J lost 0 bases, V lost 6 bases, and 1 base had no gene match. Per germline, CDR1 SEHNR and CDR2 FQNEAQ (reference sequence).

This rearrangement joins TRBV12-5 to TRBJ2-1; 11 nucleotides agree with TRBD2. The germline V gene encodes CDR1 LGHNT and CDR2 FRNRAP. This CDR3 is 17 amino acids long. The junction had 7 bases not matched to a gene; V was cut back by 0 bases and J by 6 bases. The CDR3 DNA reads TGTGCTAGTGGTTTGGTACTAGGACTAGCGGGTTTCAATGAGCAGTTCTTC. Its translation: CASGLVLGLAGFNEQFF.

The chain joins TRBV5-1 to TRBJ1-2; maybe TRBD1 (5 bases). The V end was cut by 3 bases, the J end by 8 bases, with 17 bases between. Germline assignment: CDR1 SGHRS and CDR2 YFSETQ. The CDR3 loop spans 14 amino acids. CDR3 loop: CASSSGGTEGGYTF. The DNA of the CDR3 is TGCGCCAGCAGCTCCGGAGGGACGGAAGGAGGCTACACCTTC.

The rearrangement joins TRBV9 to TRBJ2-7, with a tentative D call TRBD2 (5 bases). Germline CDR1 is SGDLS and CDR2 is YYNGEE. CDR3 size: 16 residues. Trimming left V 0 bases short and J 0 bases short, with 13 bases between. CDR3 amino acids: CASSVEGDGFSYEQYF. CDR3 bases: TGTGCCAGCAGCGTAGAGGGAGACGGATTCTCCTACGAGCAGTACTTC.

The chain couples TRBV7-2 to TRBJ2-1; D not certain. The CDR3 contains 14 residues. With 2 bases removed from V and 10 bases from J, the gap between germline ends came to 15 bases. Germline lookup yields CDR1 SGHTA and CDR2 FQGNSA. The CDR3 DNA is TGTGCCAGCAGCTTAACCCCTCACAGAGCCGAGCAGTTCTTC. Translation: CASSLTPHRAEQFF.

The chain has TRBV11-2 and TRBJ1-4; 9 bases are shared with TRBD1. There are 14 residues in the CDR3. V shed 5 bases, J shed 8 bases, and the junction held 6 bases outside the gene matches. Germline V gene data show CDR1 as SGHAT and CDR2 as FQNNGV. The CDR3 sequence is CASSPQGAGEKLFF. The CDR3 region has the DNA TGTGCCAGCAGCCCACAGGGGGCCGGGGAAAAACTGTTTTTT. The full variable domain, completed using reference TRBV11-2 and TRBJ1-4, is EAGVAQSPRYKIIEKRQSVAFWCNPISGHATLYWYQQILGQGPKLLIQFQNNGVVDDSQLPKDRFSAERLKGVDSTLKIQPAKLEDSAVYLCASSPQGAGEKLFFGSGTQLSVL.

This chain joins TRBV19 and TRBJ2-1; no reliable D call. The V gene lost 2 bases and the J gene lost 5 bases, with 7 bases spanning the gap. CDR3 length: 13 amino acids. Germline V lookup: CDR1 LNHDA, CDR2 SQIVND (reference sequence). CDR3 amino acids: CASSILQDNEQFF. In DNA, the CDR3 is TGTGCCAGTAGTATATTGCAGGACAATGAGCAGTTCTTC.